The clone carrying this T cell receptor (beta chain) was counted many times. Its antigen remains unidentified. This library used roughly 400 ng RNA and molecular barcoded adaptors spanning alpha/delta and beta/gamma chains. Using its own MiXCR run on the reads, TCRdb lists one record per CDR3 protein. The sample contains tens of thousands of distinct CDR3 sequences, under 25% of which appear only once. The data stem from a study of read filtering for tumor transcriptome and immune sequencing. Study-level background: R-ISS stage counts were eight or nine for I, about 15 for II, 7 for III. Per sample, TCR-region reads ranged about 3.5 to 11 million by IR-seq, roughly 85 to 1,400 by RNA-seq.

Overall study findings and caveats: Correlation between methods rose after single-read clonotypes were removed.

Looked up from germline, CDR1 is LNHDA and CDR2 is SQIVND (reference sequence). The CDR3 has 14 amino acids. V was clipped by 8 bases and J by 4 bases, with 17 bases between them. This receptor was identified in a donor aged 40 or older with multiple myeloma. J is TRBJ2-5 and V is TRBV19, with TRBD2 as a possible D gene (5 bases). Sequencing was performed on a population of CD138-negative cells sorted from bone marrow. For the CDR3, the DNA is TGTGCCAGTGCGAGCGGTGGGCGGCCAGAGACCCAGTACTTC. It specifies CASASGGRPETQYF.